A selection of T cell receptor beta chains follows, all from one sample in a study of response to subunit inactivated influenza vaccine. TCRdb redid the calling of the RT-PCR reads with MiXCR, one entry per CDR3 protein. In the table there are 500,000 to 600,000 distinct CDR3 sequences, about 8% of which are singletons. The sample was PBMCs from blood, taken less than 30 months after vaccination. These receptors all stem from a man between 50 and 70 years old who received an inactivated influenza vaccine. The CDR3 runs from the conserved cysteine through the conserved F or W. The size field is filled for only some rows; it gives once, few, many or a size class.

j_call: TRBJ2-3; clone_size: few; v_call: TRBV5-5; cdr3_aa: CASSLPRGGTDTQYF
j_call: TRBJ2-7; clone_size: -; v_call: TRBV11-2; cdr3_aa: CASSLVSGVEQYF
j_call: TRBJ1-1; clone_size: -; v_call: TRBV7-2; cdr3_aa: CASCSTGRGTEAFF
j_call: TRBJ2-5; clone_size: few; v_call: TRBV6-1; cdr3_aa: CASAVSRTGRGTQYF
j_call: TRBJ2-7; clone_size: few; v_call: TRBV18; cdr3_aa: CASSPGGSGRASLSEQYF
j_call: TRBJ1-1; clone_size: many; v_call: TRBV7-8; cdr3_aa: CASSLGTGGSSEAFF
j_call: TRBJ2-7; clone_size: few; v_call: TRBV20-1; cdr3_aa: CSASLRAGAGEQYF
j_call: TRBJ2-1; clone_size: few; v_call: TRBV12-5; cdr3_aa: CASGASREQFF
j_call: TRBJ1-4; clone_size: -; v_call: TRBV19; cdr3_aa: CASSVDGRVNEKLFF
j_call: TRBJ2-5; clone_size: -; v_call: TRBV29-1; cdr3_aa: CSVEEIIPGFPYQETQYF
j_call: TRBJ2-2; clone_size: many; v_call: TRBV5-4; cdr3_aa: CASSLAGAAGELFF
j_call: TRBJ1-2; clone_size: few; v_call: TRBV12-3/TRBV12-4; cdr3_aa: CASSPFKRGSNYGYTF
j_call: TRBJ2-7; clone_size: many; v_call: TRBV10-3; cdr3_aa: CAISSQEGLYEQYF
j_call: TRBJ1-2; clone_size: few; v_call: TRBV12-3/TRBV12-4; cdr3_aa: CASSLGQEGYTF
j_call: TRBJ2-3; clone_size: -; v_call: TRBV6-5; cdr3_aa: CASSYKQGAPIDTQYF
j_call: TRBJ2-7; clone_size: many; v_call: TRBV4-3; cdr3_aa: CASSQGTASSYEQYF
j_call: TRBJ2-5; clone_size: few; v_call: TRBV6-1; cdr3_aa: CASTGARLAGGETQYF
j_call: TRBJ2-1; clone_size: few; v_call: TRBV12-3/TRBV12-4; cdr3_aa: CASSPPGLARVNEQFF
j_call: TRBJ2-1; clone_size: many; v_call: TRBV6-2/TRBV6-3; cdr3_aa: CASSRRGWVRNEQFF
j_call: TRBJ1-2; clone_size: few; v_call: TRBV29-1; cdr3_aa: CSVLRTASDGRYTF
j_call: TRBJ2-3; clone_size: -; v_call: TRBV5-1; cdr3_aa: CASSLWRSTDTQYF
j_call: TRBJ1-6; clone_size: -; v_call: TRBV20-1; cdr3_aa: CSAGVFPYSPLHF
j_call: TRBJ2-7; clone_size: few; v_call: TRBV15; cdr3_aa: CATSRVWGSGDEQYF
j_call: TRBJ1-1; clone_size: few; v_call: TRBV4-3; cdr3_aa: CASSPSPATEAFF
j_call: TRBJ1-6; clone_size: few; v_call: TRBV6-2/TRBV6-3; cdr3_aa: CASSSTGTANSPLHF
j_call: TRBJ2-3; clone_size: few; v_call: TRBV6-2/TRBV6-3; cdr3_aa: CASSYGSGPTDTQYF
j_call: TRBJ2-7; clone_size: few; v_call: TRBV28; cdr3_aa: CASASGGGFAYEQYF
j_call: TRBJ2-2; clone_size: -; v_call: TRBV29-1; cdr3_aa: CSVEGLATNTGELFF
j_call: TRBJ1-2; clone_size: -; v_call: TRBV12-3/TRBV12-4; cdr3_aa: CASREQGGHGYTF
j_call: TRBJ2-1; clone_size: -; v_call: TRBV3-1; cdr3_aa: CASSQRREQGLFF
j_call: TRBJ2-3; clone_size: -; v_call: TRBV5-1; cdr3_aa: CASSLTAGGPRASTDTQYF